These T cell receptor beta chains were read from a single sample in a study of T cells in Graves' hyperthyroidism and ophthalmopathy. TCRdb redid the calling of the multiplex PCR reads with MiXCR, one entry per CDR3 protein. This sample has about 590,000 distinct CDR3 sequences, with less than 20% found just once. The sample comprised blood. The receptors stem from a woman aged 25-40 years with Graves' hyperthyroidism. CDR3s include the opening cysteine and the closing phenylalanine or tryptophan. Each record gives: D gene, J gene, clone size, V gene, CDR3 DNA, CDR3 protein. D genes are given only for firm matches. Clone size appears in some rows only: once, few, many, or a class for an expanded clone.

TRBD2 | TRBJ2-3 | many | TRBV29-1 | TGCAGCGTTGAGGCGGGAGGGGGGACAGATACGCAGTATTTT | CSVEAGGGTDTQYF
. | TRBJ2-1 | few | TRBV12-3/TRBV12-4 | TGTGCCAGCAGTTTACCCCCCCTGGGGACCGCGGCCAATGAGCAGTTCTTC | CASSLPPLGTAANEQFF
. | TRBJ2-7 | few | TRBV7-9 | TGTGCCAGCAGCTCCCGGGATCGAGACGTCTACGAGCAGTACTTC | CASSSRDRDVYEQYF
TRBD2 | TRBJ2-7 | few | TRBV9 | TGTGCCAGCAGCGTAGGAGGGGCCGGGACTAGCCACTACGAGCAGTACTTC | CASSVGGAGTSHYEQYF
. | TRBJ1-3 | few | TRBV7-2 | TGTGCCAGCAGTACAGGCCTACTCTCTGGAAACACCATATATTTT | CASSTGLLSGNTIYF
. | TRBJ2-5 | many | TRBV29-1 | TGCAGCACCCGTCAGGGGGAGACCCAGTACTTC | CSTRQGETQYF
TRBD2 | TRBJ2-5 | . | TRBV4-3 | TGCGCCAGCAGCCAAGATAGGGCGGGAGTGGCAGAGACCCAGTACTTC | CASSQDRAGVAETQYF
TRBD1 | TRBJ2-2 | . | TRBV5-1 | TGCGCCGGAAGGACAGGGAGGACCGGGGAGCTGTTTTTT | CAGRTGRTGELFF
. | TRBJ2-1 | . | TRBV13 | TGCGCCAGCAGCCAAGAATCCGTGGGGTTGGATGAGCAGTTCTTC | CASSQESVGLDEQFF
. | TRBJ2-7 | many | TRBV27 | TGTGCCAGCAGTTTTCAGGGTGGGAGAGCCTACGAGCAGTACTTC | CASSFQGGRAYEQYF
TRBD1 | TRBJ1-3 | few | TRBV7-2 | TGTGCCAGCAGCTTAATCGCAGGGGGCGCTGGAAACACCATATATTTT | CASSLIAGGAGNTIYF
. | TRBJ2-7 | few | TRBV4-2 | TGTGCCAGCAGCCAAGACGTAGGCGCTGTGGGCCCCTACGAGCAGTACTTC | CASSQDVGAVGPYEQYF
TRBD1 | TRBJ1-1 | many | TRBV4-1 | TGCGCCAGCAGCCGGTCCGGGACAGGGGGCTTTGGAGCTTTCTTT | CASSRSGTGGFGAFF
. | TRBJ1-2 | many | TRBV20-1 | TGCAGTGCTAGGCCTTCTCTGAACTGGGGACAAGGAGACACCTTC | CSARPSLNWGQGDTF
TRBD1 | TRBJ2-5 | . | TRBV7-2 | TGTGCCGGCAGCTGGGACAGGGGGCGAGAGACCCAGTACTTC | CAGSWDRGRETQYF
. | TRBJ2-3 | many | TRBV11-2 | TGTGCCAGCAGCTTATCCTGGTGGGAGAGGGCAGATACGCAGTATTTT | CASSLSWWERADTQYF
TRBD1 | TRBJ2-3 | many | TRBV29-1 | TGCAGCGTTCCGGGACAGGGGGGGACAGATACGCAGTATTTT | CSVPGQGGTDTQYF
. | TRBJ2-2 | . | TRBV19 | TGTGCCAGTAGTAGGCGAACAACCGGGGAGCTGTTTTTT | CASSRRTTGELFF
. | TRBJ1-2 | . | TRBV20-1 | TGCAGTGCTCTACACTCCTATGGCTACACCTTC | CSALHSYGYTF
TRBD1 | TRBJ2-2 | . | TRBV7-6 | TGTGCCAGCAGCCAAAGGGGGACAGGGGAAACCGGGGAGCTGTTTTTT | CASSQRGTGETGELFF
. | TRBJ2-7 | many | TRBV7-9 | TGTGCCAGCAGCTCCCTGGTAGGGGCGAGGGGCAGCTCCTACGAGCAGTACTTC | CASSSLVGARGSSYEQYF
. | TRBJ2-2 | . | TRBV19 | TGTGCCAGTAGTATAGATCGGGCAGCGAACACCGGGGAGCTGTTTTTT | CASSIDRAANTGELFF
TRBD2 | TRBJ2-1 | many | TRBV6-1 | TGTGCCAGCAGCGGGCGGGGGGGTTACTCCTACAATGAGCAGTTCTTC | CASSGRGGYSYNEQFF
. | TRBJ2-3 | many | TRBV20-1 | TGCAGTGCTAGATTGGCGAGGGGCACAGATACGCAGTATTTT | CSARLARGTDTQYF
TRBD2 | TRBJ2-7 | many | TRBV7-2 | TGTGCCAGCAGCTTAGCGCCCCCGGGAGGACCCTACGAGCAGTACTTC | CASSLAPPGGPYEQYF
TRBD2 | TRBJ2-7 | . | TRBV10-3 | TGTGCCATCAGTGGGGAAGGGACTAGCTCCTACGAGCAGTACTTC | CAISGEGTSSYEQYF
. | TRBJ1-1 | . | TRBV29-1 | TGCAGCGTTTGGGGGGACGACGCTTTCTTT | CSVWGDDAFF